The clone carrying this T cell receptor (beta chain) was observed many times. Antigen: not known. The sample belongs to a study of human T cells and chemical hapten exposure. Study conclusions and caveats: Counts of expanded TCRs at PT1 were positively correlated with patch test score.

Time point: patch test 3, about 24 weeks after DPC sensitization. Treatment of the sample: therapeutic diphenylcyclopropenone sensitization with weekly scalp DPC. One entry per CDR3 protein results from TCRdb running MiXCR on the RACE reads. The table includes 150,000 to 200,000 distinct CDR3 sequences, about a quarter detected once. The CDR3 consists of 11 residues. Trimming left V 7 bases short and J 4 bases short, with 11 bases between. The V gene's germline CDR1 is SQVTM and CDR2 ANQGSEA. The J gene is TRBJ2-7, the V gene TRBV29-1; D could derive from TRBD1 or TRBD2 (5 bases each). The sample was whole blood, taken in connection with sensitization to the hapten diphenylcyclopropenone (DPC). The origin of this receptor is a woman younger than 30 with alopecia areata. Some clones in this sample may be carry-over from other donors' samples. The CDR3 is CSGSWGYEQYF. As DNA, the CDR3 is TGCAGCGGATCTTGGGGGTACGAGCAGTACTTC.